Sequencing of this T cell receptor beta chain was carried out in a study of sequential checkpoint blockade in melanoma. Overall study: First-line arms were nivolumab then ipilimumab, or the reverse, randomized 1:1. After both sequences, patients received maintenance nivolumab.

The protocol was immunoSEQ multiplex PCR, while the TCRdb copy is restricted to in-frame clones and leaves out a portion. The data hold around 16,000 clones, with 93% observed a single time. The CDR3 has 16 amino acids. Germline V gene data show CDR1 as PRHDT and CDR2 as FYEKMQ (reference sequence). V was trimmed by 5 bases and J by 0 bases, leaving 14 bases between them. Treatment defined: randomized to nivolumab then ipilimumab (arm A) or the reverse (arm B). DNA-damaging chemotherapy had not been given to any patient beforehand. PBMC sorting kept live CD3+CD8+ cells without CD19 or CD56. The material sequenced was CD8+ T cells sorted from blood (inferred from file names), taken from a patient given nivolumab and ipilimumab in sequence. The chain recombines TRBV13 with TRBJ1-3; D may be TRBD1 (6 bases). This TCR came from a human donor with melanoma. The CDR3 DNA sequence: TGTGCCAGCAGCACAAGGGGGACTATCTCTGGAAACACCATATATTTT. It yields the protein CASSTRGTISGNTIYF.